A single sample is the source of the 31 T cell receptor beta chains below, sequenced in a study of T cells in Graves' hyperthyroidism and ophthalmopathy. Using RNA transcripts as the source, TCR beta CDR3 regions were amplified. HTBI primers were used for first-round RT-PCR of the TCR CDR3. MiXCR was run by TCRdb on the multiplex PCR reads, yielding one entry per CDR3 protein. The table lists 130,000 or so distinct CDR3 sequences, roughly a fifth of them singletons. Material: blood. The receptors were sampled from a woman aged 45 to 65 with Graves' hyperthyroidism that later progressed to Graves' ophthalmopathy.

The chain links TRBV5-1 to TRBJ2-1, with TRBD1 matching over 10 bases. The CDR3 covers 15 residues. Per germline, CDR1 SGHRS and CDR2 YFSETQ. V shed 4 bases and J 4 bases; nucleotides not matched to a gene: 5. The CDR3 spells CASSMTGGAYNEQFF. In DNA, the CDR3 is TGCGCCAGCAGCATGACAGGGGGCGCATACAATGAGCAGTTCTTC.

This clonotype has a count of ten or more. CDR3 loop: CASSLAGGVHEQFF. CDR3 coding DNA: TGTGCCAGCAGTTTAGCGGGAGGGGTCCATGAGCAGTTCTTC. V usage is TRBV27 and J usage is TRBJ2-1, with 9 positions matching TRBD2. Germline values: CDR1 MNHEY, CDR2 SMNVEV (reference sequence). The CDR3 is made up of 14 amino acids. With V trimmed by 2 bases and J by 8 bases, 4 bases remained unmatched.

The V and J genes are TRBV20-1 and TRBJ1-4; D is ambiguous. V lost 0 bases and J 13 bases, leaving 21 bases between the germline ends. The germline gives CDR1 DFQATT, CDR2 SNEGSKA (reference sequence). The CDR3 has 15 residues. CDR3 coding DNA: TGCAGTGCTAGAGACCGCGGGAATCCGAACCAAAGACTGTTTTTT. This translates into CSARDRGNPNQRLFF.

The chain carries TRBV14 and TRBJ2-1; 8 bases map to TRBD2. The CDR3 totals 18 residues. Germline CDR1 and CDR2: SGHDN and FVKESK. V lost 10 bases and J lost 1; bases outside the gene matches: 18. The CDR3 bases are TGTGCCACCGCTCCCATGGAGTTTGCGGGAGGATCCTACAATGAGCAGTTCTTC. Its translation: CATAPMEFAGGSYNEQFF.

This chain connects TRBV6-2 or TRBV6-3 to TRBJ1-1; D may be TRBD1 (5 bases). This CDR3 spans 15 amino acids. Germline CDR1 MNHEY, CDR2 SVGEGT. Trimming took 5 bases from V and 3 from J, leaving 16 bases between them. The DNA for the CDR3 is TGTGCCAGCAGTAACGTCGGGACTCTTGACACTGAAGCTTTCTTT. Encoded protein: CASSNVGTLDTEAFF.

In its sample, this clonotype was seen many times. The chain links TRBV6-2 or TRBV6-3 to TRBJ1-3; D might be TRBD1 (5 bases). The germline V gene encodes CDR1 MNHEY and CDR2 SVGEGT. Trimming removed 4 bases from V and 4 bases from J, with 17 bases in between. The CDR3 is made up of 16 amino acids. CDR3 DNA: TGTGCCAGCAGTTTAGAGTCCGGGACCTTAGGAAACACCATATATTTT. Its protein product is CASSLESGTLGNTIYF.

This clonotype has a handful of counts. V and J are TRBV20-1 and TRBJ1-3, with D possibly matching TRBD1 (5 bases). Trimming took 0 bases from V and 2 from J, leaving 8 bases between them. Germline V lookup: CDR1 DFQATT, CDR2 SNEGSKA (reference sequence). This CDR3 comprises 14 residues. The CDR3 here is CSARDIGAGNTIYF. The CDR3 coding sequence is TGCAGTGCTAGAGATATAGGGGCTGGAAACACCATATATTTT.

This clonotype was counted ten times or more. The chain employs TRBV12-3 or TRBV12-4 and TRBJ2-7; D tentatively reads TRBD1 or TRBD2 (6 bases each). V lost 1 base, J lost 5 bases, and 9 bases lay in between. CDR3 size: 13 residues. This chain's CDR3 is CASSLDREDEQYF. CDR3 sequence (DNA): TGTGCCAGCAGTTTAGACAGGGAGGACGAGCAGTACTTC.

This clonotype was counted many times. The genes are TRBV28 and TRBJ2-7; D is ambiguous. The CDR3 has 13 amino acids. Germline V gene data show CDR1 as MDHEN and CDR2 as SYDVKM. Trimming shortened V by 4 bases and J by 4 bases, and 11 bases separated the two germline ends. CDR3 sequence: CASSSPLEYEQYV. Written as DNA, the CDR3 is TGTGCCAGCAGTTCTCCTCTAGAATACGAGCAGTACGTC.

V gene TRBV19 combines with J gene TRBJ2-5; TRBD2 agrees at 14 bases. Germline loops: CDR1 LNHDA, CDR2 SQIVND (reference sequence). This CDR3 is built from 17 residues. With V trimmed by 3 bases and J by 5 bases, 8 bases remained unmatched. The CDR3 DNA follows: TGTGCCAGTAGTATTGGGACTAGCGGGAGTTCCGGGGAGACCCAGTACTTC. This encodes CASSIGTSGSSGETQYF.

This clonotype has more than one count but fewer than ten. J is TRBJ1-2 and V is TRBV6-1; TRBD1 aligns across 9 bases. The germline gives CDR1 MNHNS, CDR2 SASEGT. The length of the CDR3 is 17 residues. V gave up 8 bases and J gave up 4 bases; unmatched junction bases: 17. The CDR3 DNA is TGTGCCAGCTCTAATACGCGGCCGGGACAGGGTCGCTATGGCTACACCTTC. Translating it yields CASSNTRPGQGRYGYTF.

In its sample, this clonotype was seen a few times. A clone one base away is much larger, so this may be a read error. The V and J genes are TRBV6-1 and TRBJ2-3, with 11 bases that match TRBD2. Germline-derived CDR1 and CDR2 are MNHNS and SASEGT. The CDR3 covers 16 residues. The DNA of the CDR3 is TGTGCCAGCGCCCTCATAGCGGGAGGGCCTACAGGTACGCAGTATTTT. This gives the protein CASALIAGGPTGTQYF.

This clonotype was observed at least ten times. The V and J genes are TRBV20-1 and TRBJ2-1; 14 bases map to TRBD2. The V segment lost 4 bases and the J segment 11 bases; nucleotides outside the gene matches: 10. This CDR3 is built from 15 residues. Germline V gene sequence: CDR1 DFQATT, CDR2 SNEGSKA (reference sequence). CDR3 coding DNA: TGCAGTGCTAACATTGAGGGACTAGCGGGGGCCCAGCAGTTCTTC. It translates to CSANIEGLAGAQQFF.

In this sample, this clonotype turned up many times. This chain joins TRBV20-1 and TRBJ1-1, with no clear D. The CDR3 extends over 15 amino acids. Germline V CDR1 and CDR2: DFQATT, SNEGSKA (reference sequence). Deletions cut 0 bases from V and 0 bases from J, with 11 bases between. As DNA, the CDR3 is TGCAGTGCTAGAGATTGGATGGGGTTGAACACTGAAGCTTTCTTT. Encoded protein: CSARDWMGLNTEAFF.

This clonotype was seen at least ten times. This sequence joins TRBV7-8 and TRBJ2-7; 9 positions agree with TRBD1. The CDR3 contains 14 residues. Germline V gene lookup returns CDR1 SGHVS and CDR2 FQNEAQ. Losses at the gene ends were 1 base for V and 4 bases for J; bases not matched to a gene: 2. The CDR3 spells CASSLVGQGYEQYF. The CDR3 DNA reads TGTGCCAGCAGCTTAGTAGGACAGGGGTACGAGCAGTACTTC.

This clonotype was seen ten or more times. CDR3 sequence: CSVEDLWAGKNQETQYF. The CDR3 DNA reads as TGCAGCGTTGAAGATCTTTGGGCAGGGAAGAATCAAGAGACCCAGTACTTC. The rearrangement links TRBV29-1 to TRBJ2-5, with D possibly matching TRBD1 (5 bases). The germline gives CDR1 SQVTM, CDR2 ANQGSEA. Between the trimmed V and J ends, which lost 0 bases and 2 bases, there was a span of 19 bases. The CDR3 totals 17 residues. Using reference TRBV29-1 and TRBJ2-5 for the parts outside the CDR3, the full variable domain is SAVISQKPSRDICQRGTSLTIQCQVDSQVTMMFWYRQQPGQSLTLIATANQGSEATYESGFVIDKFPISRPNLTFSTLTVSNMSPEDSSIYLCSVEDLWAGKNQETQYFGPGTRLLVL.

The chain is built from TRBV6-1 and TRBJ2-5; no definite D call. V dropped 4 bases and J dropped 5 bases, with 8 bases sitting between them. Per germline, CDR1 MNHNS and CDR2 SASEGT. This CDR3 is built from 12 residues. The CDR3 loop reads CASSAGWETQYF. CDR3 DNA: TGTGCCAGCAGTGCTGGGTGGGAGACCCAGTACTTC.

This chain links TRBV24-1 with TRBJ1-5; D is possibly TRBD1 (5 bases). The CDR3 has 15 residues. Germline CDR1 KGHDR, CDR2 SFDVKD. Between the trimmed V and J ends, which lost 4 bases and 3 bases, there was a span of 12 bases. In nucleotides, the CDR3 is TGTGCCACCAGTGACTCCGGGACCCTCAATCAGCCCCAGCATTTT. Residues: CATSDSGTLNQPQHF.

The sample holds many counts of this clonotype. The genes are TRBV5-1 and TRBJ2-2; a weak D match, TRBD1 (6 bases). The V gene lost 4 bases and the J gene lost 5 bases, with 18 bases spanning the gap. The CDR3 has 16 residues. Germline values: CDR1 SGHRS, CDR2 YFSETQ. The CDR3 here is CASSKDTGRGTGELFF. In DNA, the CDR3 is TGCGCCAGCAGCAAAGACACAGGGAGAGGGACCGGGGAGCTGTTTTTT.

This clonotype was counted many times. The chain uses TRBV19 and TRBJ1-5; possibly TRBD1 for D (5 bases). CDR1 is LNHDA and CDR2 is SQIVND in the germline V gene (reference sequence). The CDR3 totals 14 residues. V was clipped by 4 bases and J by 4 bases, with 11 bases between them. This CDR3 is CASSTGDRNQPQHF. CDR3 coding DNA: TGTGCCAGTAGTACAGGAGACAGAAATCAGCCCCAGCATTTT.

The chain recombines TRBV12-3 or TRBV12-4 with TRBJ2-7; 14 nucleotides agree with TRBD2. With V trimmed by 0 bases and J by 5 bases, 6 bases remained unmatched. The CDR3 spans 17 residues. CDR3: CASSLAPGLAGANEQYF. CDR3 bases: TGTGCCAGCAGTTTAGCCCCGGGACTAGCGGGAGCCAACGAGCAGTACTTC.

The chain recombines TRBV7-9 with TRBJ2-7, with 14 bases fitting TRBD2. V dropped 5 bases and J dropped 6; count of bases not matched to a gene: 9. The germline gives CDR1 SEHNR, CDR2 FQNEAQ (reference sequence). The CDR3 totals 16 residues. The CDR3 reads CASSIRLAGGPVEQYF. DNA for the CDR3: TGTGCCAGCAGCATCCGACTAGCGGGAGGGCCCGTCGAGCAGTACTTC.

The table lists this clonotype with many counts. The chain uses TRBV11-2 and TRBJ1-4; D is undetermined. This CDR3 has 15 residues. V lost 3 bases, J lost 5 bases, and 13 bases lay in between. The germline CDR1 and CDR2 sequences are SGHAT and FQNNGV. CDR3 sequence (DNA): TGTGCCAGCAGCTTTGACACGGTGAACAATGAAAAACTGTTTTTT. Translating it yields CASSFDTVNNEKLFF.

There are many counts of this clonotype. CDR3 residues: CSASGGSPYEQYF. Written as DNA, the CDR3 is TGCAGTGCTAGCGGGGGTAGCCCCTACGAGCAGTACTTC. The chain has TRBV20-1 and TRBJ2-7, with a possible D match to TRBD2 (6 bases). Per germline, CDR1 DFQATT and CDR2 SNEGSKA (reference sequence). CDR3 size: 13 residues. The V gene lost 3 bases and the J gene lost 2 bases, with 11 bases spanning the gap.

The rearrangement uses TRBV15 and TRBJ2-1; 9 bases fit TRBD1. In germline, CDR1 is LNHNV, CDR2 YYDKDF (reference sequence). The CDR3 totals 14 residues. V lost 5 bases and J lost 9; bases outside the gene matches: 8. The DNA of the CDR3 is TGTGCCACCAGCGACCGGGACAGGGAGTTTGAGCAGTTCTTC. Translating it yields CATSDRDREFEQFF.

This sequence joins TRBV28 and TRBJ1-1; D ambiguous. The CDR3 covers 14 residues. Germline V lookup: CDR1 MDHEN, CDR2 SYDVKM. V lost 6 bases and J lost 1, with 12 bases in between. Here the CDR3 DNA reads TGTGCCAGCAGAACTAACGGGGAGAACACTGAAGCTTTCTTT. Translated: CASRTNGENTEAFF.

The table lists this clonotype with many counts. This chain uses TRBV7-3 with TRBJ2-1; D may match TRBD1 or TRBD2 (6 bases each). In germline, CDR1 is SGHTA, CDR2 FQGTGA. The CDR3 sequence is 16 residues long. The V end was cut by 1 base, the J end by 2 bases, with 12 bases between. In nucleotides, the CDR3 is TGTGCCAGCAGCTTAAGGGCCGGGGGCACCTACAATGAGCAGTTCTTC. It translates to CASSLRAGGTYNEQFF.

The sample holds many counts of this clonotype. DNA of the CDR3: TGCAGCGTTGATGGGGTACCACGAGAGACCCAGTACTTC. This gives the protein CSVDGVPRETQYF. This chain uses TRBV29-1 with TRBJ2-5; D uncertain. Trimming shortened V by 3 bases and J by 4 bases, and 12 bases separated the two germline ends. Germline CDR1 and CDR2: SQVTM and ANQGSEA. There are 13 residues in the CDR3.

As regards this clonotype: Since a much larger clone is just one base distant, this may be a read error. The CDR3 DNA sequence: TGCGCCGGCAGCGCTACAGGGGTACACGAGCAGTACTTC. Its translation is CAGSATGVHEQYF. This chain joins TRBV5-1 and TRBJ2-7; 7 positions match TRBD1. Germline V gene sequence: CDR1 SGHRS, CDR2 YFSETQ. The CDR3 is 13 residues long.

The sample holds a few counts of this clonotype. The chain is built from TRBV12-3 or TRBV12-4 and TRBJ2-3, with 11 bases lining up with TRBD2. J was trimmed by 3 bases and V by 1 base; bases with no gene match: 9. The CDR3 spans 18 residues. CDR3 amino acids: CASSLEVGGLAATDTQYF. The CDR3 DNA is TGTGCCAGCAGTTTAGAGGTAGGGGGACTAGCGGCAACAGATACGCAGTATTTT.

This clonotype was detected a few times. The chain combines TRBV29-1 with TRBJ2-5; 9 bases map to TRBD1. V shed 6 bases and J 13 bases; nucleotides not matched to a gene: 15. Germline assignment: CDR1 SQVTM and CDR2 ANQGSEA. CDR3 length: 13 amino acids. The CDR3 is CSVGGTQTGGLYF. The DNA for the CDR3 is TGCAGCGTAGGAGGAACACAGACAGGGGGGTTGTACTTC.